The 20 T cell receptor beta chains in this list originate from one sample, sequenced in a study of T cell changes during pregnancy in multiple sclerosis (dated by TCRdb to 2018 to 2020). Library construction relied on the immunoSEQ multiplex PCR assay. This is the immuneACCESS table as TCRdb keeps it, with only in-frame sequences that have V and J called. A part of the clones is gone; compared with another copy, unresolved V genes explain less than half, and the rest is unexplained. Within this sample are tens of thousands of clones, with 75% to 90% of them counted one time only. The ten largest clonotypes hold approximately 1.5% of the sample. The sequenced sample was peripheral blood, obtained in the first trimester of pregnancy. These receptors came from a female donor in good health, enrolled as a control in a pregnancy study.

This chain links TRBV27 with TRBJ2-7, with 7 bases identical to TRBD1. Germline V CDR1 and CDR2: MNHEY, SMNVEV (reference sequence). Trimming cost V 8 bases and J 2 bases; bases outside gene matches: 12. The CDR3 runs 15 residues. This chain's CDR3 is CASANSGTAAYEQYF. CDR3 DNA: TGTGCCAGCGCAAATTCCGGGACAGCCGCCTACGAGCAGTACTTC.

The rearrangement uses TRBV5-6 and TRBJ2-2, with 9 bases identical to TRBD1. The length of the CDR3 is 18 residues. V lost 2 bases, J lost 2 bases, and 10 bases stayed unmatched. CDR1 is SGHDT, CDR2 YYEEEE, per germline. The CDR3 sequence is CASSLLPGTGLNTGELFF. CDR3 in DNA: TGTGCCAGCAGCTTACTTCCGGGGACAGGGCTTAACACCGGGGAGCTGTTTTTT. The variable domain in full, completed from reference TRBV5-6 and TRBJ2-2, reads DAGVTQSPTHLIKTRGQQVTLRCSPKSGHDTVSWYQQALGQGPQFIFQYYEEEERQRGNFPDRFSGHQFPNYSSELNVNALLLGDSALYLCASSLLPGTGLNTGELFFGEGSRLTVL.

The chain has TRBV4-1 and TRBJ1-1; D might be TRBD1 (6 bases). Germline loops: CDR1 MGHRA, CDR2 YSYEKL. This CDR3 comprises 18 residues. Trimming left V 1 base short and J 4 bases short, with 22 bases between. CDR3 sequence reads: CASSQVYKRGGEGTEAFF. CDR3 bases: TGCGCCAGCAGCCAAGTCTACAAGAGGGGGGGGGAGGGCACTGAAGCTTTCTTT.

This rearrangement joins TRBV5-8 to TRBJ2-3; perhaps TRBD2 as D (6 bases). The V end was cut by 2 bases, the J end by 0 bases, with 16 bases between. The CDR3 runs to 17 residues. CDR1 and CDR2 from the germline V gene are SGHTS and YDEGEE. CDR3 sequence: CASSFGGVPSSTDTQYF. DNA for the CDR3: TGTGCCAGCAGCTTCGGCGGGGTCCCCTCTAGCACAGATACGCAGTATTTT.

The CDR3 reads CASSSGSGTDTQYF. The CDR3 nucleotides are TGTGCCAGCAGTAGCGGGAGCGGCACAGATACGCAGTATTTT. The V call is TRBV6-1, the J call TRBJ2-3, with TRBD2 identical over 8 bases. In germline, CDR1 is MNHNS, CDR2 SASEGT. This CDR3 has 14 residues. The ends lost 5 bases at V and 1 base at J; junction bases unmatched: 2.

The chain joins TRBV28 to TRBJ1-2; 7 positions match TRBD1. The CDR3 covers 17 residues. The germline gives CDR1 MDHEN, CDR2 SYDVKM. V lost 3 bases and J lost 1; bases outside the gene matches: 11. The CDR3 DNA reads TGTGCCAGCAGTTTGGGGGACAGCTTAGTCTATAACTATGGCTACACCTTC. Translated, it gives CASSLGDSLVYNYGYTF.

The chain uses TRBV7-3 and TRBJ2-7; TRBD2 matches 9 bases. CDR1 and CDR2 from the germline V gene are SGHTA and FQGTGA. V was clipped by 6 bases and J by 0 bases; unmatched bases: 21. CDR3 length: 20 residues. The CDR3 spells CASSSPFLAGDTMTSYEQYF. CDR3 DNA sequence: TGTGCCAGCAGTTCTCCCTTTTTAGCGGGGGACACTATGACCTCCTACGAGCAGTACTTC. Full variable domain (outside the CDR3, taken from reference TRBV7-3 and TRBJ2-7): GAGVSQTPSNKVTEKGKYVELRCDPISGHTALYWYRQSLGQGPEFLIYFQGTGAADDSGLPNDRFFAVRPEGSVSTLKIQRTERGDSAVYLCASSSPFLAGDTMTSYEQYFGPGTRLTVT.

This clone was recorded once. The chain has TRBV7-9 and TRBJ2-7; the D gene is possibly TRBD1 (6 bases). The V end lost 4 bases, the J end lost 6 bases, and 16 bases lay between the germline ends. The V gene's germline CDR1 is SEHNR and CDR2 FQNEAQ (reference sequence). The CDR3 has 14 amino acids. The CDR3 coding sequence is TGTGCCAGCAGCTATCGTGGGAGAGGGGGCGAGCAGTACTTC. The encoded protein is CASSYRGRGGEQYF.

In this sample, this clone turned up once. The chain employs TRBV6-1 and TRBJ1-1, with D perhaps matching TRBD1 (6 bases). There are 13 residues in the CDR3. Trimming shortened V by 6 bases and J by 5 bases, and 13 bases separated the two germline ends. CDR1 is MNHNS and CDR2 is SASEGT in the germline V gene. CDR3 in DNA: TGTGCCAGCAGAACAGGGAGGGATACTGAAGCTTTCTTT. Translation gives CASRTGRDTEAFF.

In its sample, this clone was seen once. V usage is TRBV7-2 and J usage is TRBJ2-3; possibly TRBD1 for D (6 bases). V was pared by 6 bases and J by 3 bases, with 19 bases between. CDR3 length: 16 amino acids. Germline CDR1 reads SGHTA; CDR2 reads FQGNSA. CDR3 nucleotide sequence: TGTGCCAGCAGAGGGGGTGCTAGCAGTCGTACAGATACGCAGTATTTT. Translated, it gives CASRGGASSRTDTQYF. The whole variable domain, filled in from reference TRBV7-2 and TRBJ2-3, reads GAGVSQSPSNKVTEKGKDVELRCDPISGHTALYWYRQSLGQGLEFLIYFQGNSAPDKSGLPSDRFSAERTGGSVSTLTIQRTQQEDSAVYLCASRGGASSRTDTQYFGPGTRLTVL.

The V call is TRBV6-5, the J call TRBJ2-1; TRBD1 agrees at 9 bases. Germline V gene data show CDR1 as MNHEY and CDR2 as SVGAGI. J was trimmed by 6 bases and V by 6 bases; bases with no gene match: 0. There are 12 residues in the CDR3. CDR3 sequence (DNA): TGTGCCAGCAGGGACAGGGGCAATGAGCAGTTCTTC. This gives the protein CASRDRGNEQFF.

The V and J genes are TRBV14 and TRBJ2-7; weak D call: TRBD1 (7 bases). With 4 bases removed from V and 3 bases from J, the gap between germline ends came to 16 bases. The CDR3 is 15 residues long. The germline gives CDR1 SGHDN, CDR2 FVKESK. CDR3 coding DNA: TGTGCCAGCAGCCGGGGGGACAGAACGGTCTACGAGCAGTACTTC. Its translation is CASSRGDRTVYEQYF.

The V gene is TRBV5-6, the J gene TRBJ1-2; the match to TRBD1 covers 10 bases. Trimming at V came to 7 bases and at J to 8 bases, leaving 11 bases not matched to a gene. From germline, CDR1 is SGHDT and CDR2 YYEEEE. The CDR3 length is 14 residues. Here the CDR3 reads CASQGTGEGRGYTF. The CDR3 DNA is TGTGCCAGCCAAGGGACAGGGGAAGGGAGAGGCTACACCTTC.

The genes are TRBV2 and TRBJ2-3; D is perhaps TRBD1 (5 bases). Looked up from germline, CDR1 is SNHLY and CDR2 is FYNNEI. CDR3 length equals 12 residues. V was shortened by 8 bases and J by 1 base, with 7 bases between the two germline ends. CDR3 amino acids: CASAQGTDTQYF. The CDR3 bases are TGTGCCAGCGCACAGGGCACAGATACGCAGTATTTT.

This rearrangement joins TRBV29-1 to TRBJ1-1; maybe TRBD1 (5 bases). CDR3 length: 15 amino acids. Per the germline V gene, CDR1 is SQVTM and CDR2 is ANQGSEA. V shed 0 bases and J shed 0 bases, with 11 bases lying between them. The CDR3 region is CSVEDSRAVNTEAFF. The CDR3, as DNA: TGCAGCGTTGAAGATTCCAGGGCCGTGAACACTGAAGCTTTCTTT.

The chain is built from TRBV2 and TRBJ2-1, with 12 positions matching TRBD2. Germline assignment: CDR1 SNHLY and CDR2 FYNNEI. CDR3 length: 14 amino acids. The V and J ends lost 7 bases and 7 bases, in that order; junction bases with no gene match: 5. CDR3 in DNA: TGTGCCAGCACCTGGACTAGCGGGATAAATGAGCAGTTCTTC. It encodes CASTWTSGINEQFF.

V is TRBV27 and J is TRBJ1-1; possible D gene TRBD1, 5 bases. Germline assignment: CDR1 MNHEY and CDR2 SMNVEV (reference sequence). Trimming cost V 0 bases and J 2 bases, with 10 bases left between them. The CDR3 sequence is 15 residues long. Here the CDR3 reads CASSLSMTVNTEAFF. Here the CDR3 DNA reads TGTGCCAGCAGTTTATCGATGACAGTCAACACTGAAGCTTTCTTT.

V is TRBV5-1 and J is TRBJ2-1, with TRBD2 identical over 9 bases. The CDR3 totals 11 residues. Losses at the gene ends were 7 bases for V and 15 bases for J; bases not matched to a gene: 8. Germline CDR1 reads SGHRS; CDR2 reads YFSETQ. The CDR3 bases are TGCGCCAGCGCTAGCGGGGCCCGTCCGTTCTTC. It encodes CASASGARPFF.

The gene calls are TRBV15 and TRBJ2-1; 8 nucleotides match TRBD1. The V gene's germline CDR1 is LNHNV and CDR2 YYDKDF (reference sequence). V trimming: 1 base; J trimming: 7 bases; junction bases outside the gene matches: 6. The CDR3 is 15 amino acids. DNA of the CDR3: TGTGCCACCAGCAGAGGTGGCAGGGGGCAAAATGAGCAGTTCTTC. This gives the protein CATSRGGRGQNEQFF.

The V gene is TRBV7-2, the J gene TRBJ2-1; D is undetermined. Germline V CDR1 and CDR2: SGHTA, FQGNSA. V was clipped by 2 bases and J by 3 bases, with 5 bases between them. CDR3 length: 13 amino acids. The CDR3 reads CASSLPYYNEQFF. The CDR3 nucleotides are TGTGCCAGCAGCTTACCTTACTACAATGAGCAGTTCTTC.